These 2 T cell receptor beta chains originate from one sample sequenced in a study of blood T cell repertoires in COVID-19. Sequenced by immunoSEQ multiplex PCR; TCRdb stores in-frame clones only, minus some. The sample lists 100,000 to 150,000 clones, over 75% occurring once. Sequenced input: peripheral blood. The receptors here all came from a man in his 60s with acute or convalescent COVID-19.

The rearrangement uses TRBV19 and TRBJ2-6; 7 bases are a match to TRBD2. The CDR3 is 18 residues long. The V and J ends lost 4 bases and 2 bases, in that order; junction bases with no gene match: 11. CDR1 and CDR2 from the germline V gene are LNHDA and SQIVND (reference sequence). In nucleotides, the CDR3 is TGTGCCAGTAGTAAGGGTAGCGGGTCGTTTGCTGGGGCCAACGTCCTGACTTTC. Its translation is CASSKGSGSFAGANVLTF.

The chain employs TRBV24-1 and TRBJ2-1; 9 bases fit TRBD1. The junction had 9 bases not matched to a gene; V was cut back by 9 bases and J by 4 bases. The CDR3 runs 15 residues. The V gene's germline CDR1 is KGHDR and CDR2 SFDVKD. This CDR3 is CATGPGQGNYNEQFF. CDR3 in DNA: TGTGCCACCGGGCCGGGACAGGGAAATTACAATGAGCAGTTCTTC.